The clone carrying this TCR beta chain was counted between two and nine times. Its antigen remains unidentified. This sample is drawn from a study of T cell repertoires in cytomegalovirus infection. Background on the study: From public TCR beta signatures came an indication of both CMV infection and matching HLA type.

Study-level results: CMV carriers having the relevant HLA were flagged by cumulative public TCR beta family frequency. There were HLA-C-restricted CMV-specific TCR beta clonotypes dominating the ex vivo response.

The CDR3 extends over 15 amino acids. The V segment lost 6 bases and the J segment 7 bases; nucleotides outside the gene matches: 4. Germline V gives CDR1 SEHNR, CDR2 FQNEAQ (reference sequence). TCRdb recomputed calls from the reads with MiXCR, one row per CDR3 protein. The sample gives more than 150,000 distinct CDR3 sequences, roughly 19% of which show up once; approximately 3% is in the top ten. Specimen: PBMCs. This sequence was found in a human donor in good health (CMV status not recorded). Some clones in this sample may be carry-over from other donors' samples. The chain employs TRBV7-9 and TRBJ2-1, with 15 bases lining up with TRBD2. The CDR3 nucleotides are TGTGCCAGCAGACAGGGACTAGCGGGAGGAAATGAGCAGTTCTTC. This encodes CASRQGLAGGNEQFF.